This is a list of T cell receptor beta chains from one sample in a study of CD8 T cells in ankylosing spondylitis. TCRdb itself ran the 5' RACE reads through MiXCR, one entry per CDR3 protein. The table lists about 450,000 distinct CDR3 sequences, roughly 26% of them singletons. The sample was blood, either unsorted or a sorted T cell fraction (not recorded which). These receptors originate from a male donor with ankylosing spondylitis. The CDR3 runs from the conserved cysteine through the conserved F or W. A D gene is named only where the DNA matches it firmly. The size of a clone is reported for some rows only, either as once, few or many, or as a class for expanded clones.

j_gene | d_gene | abundance | v_gene | CDR3nt | CDR3aa
TRBJ1-2 | - | - | TRBV11-1 | TGTGCCAGCAGCTTATGGGGTGGCTATGGCTACACCTTC | CASSLWGGYGYTF
TRBJ1-4 | - | - | TRBV7-9 | TGTGCCAGCACCTCGAGGGGGGCGACTAATGAAAAACTGTTTTTT | CASTSRGATNEKLFF
TRBJ2-3 | TRBD2 | - | TRBV20-1 | TGCAGTGCTTGGACTAGCGGGGGCACAGATACGCAGTATTTT | CSAWTSGGTDTQYF
TRBJ2-1 | - | - | TRBV5-1 | TGCGCCAGCAGCTTGGGAGGGGGAGACTACAATGAGCAGTTCTTC | CASSLGGGDYNEQFF
TRBJ2-7 | - | once | TRBV18 | TGTGCCAGCTCACGGGAGGAGAGCTACGAGCAGTACTTC | CASSREESYEQYF
TRBJ2-2 | TRBD2 | few | TRBV5-1 | TGCGCCAGCAGCTTGGCTAGGACTAGTAACACCGGGGAGCTGTTTTTT | CASSLARTSNTGELFF
TRBJ1-2 | TRBD1 | few | TRBV29-1 | TGCAGCGTGGGACAGAGCTATGGCTACACCTTC | CSVGQSYGYTF
TRBJ2-1 | - | - | TRBV2 | TGTGCCATGCCCGGAGGTGGGAGGCCCTACAATGAGCAGTTCTTC | CAMPGGGRPYNEQFF
TRBJ1-3 | - | few | TRBV20-1 | TGCAGTGCTAGAGGGAACTCTGGAAACACCATATATTTT | CSARGNSGNTIYF
TRBJ2-1 | - | few | TRBV20-1 | TGCAGTGCTTTCCGCGGGATAGAGCAGTTCTTC | CSAFRGIEQFF
TRBJ2-2 | - | - | TRBV12-3/TRBV12-4 | TGTGCCAGCAGTTTAGTCCGCAAGTGGGGTGGTCAGCCCTCAGGGACCCCGAACACCGGGGAGCTGTTTTTT | CASSLVRKWGGQPSGTPNTGELFF
TRBJ1-6 | TRBD1 | - | TRBV20-1 | TGCAGTGCTAGAGAATCCCGCCGAACGGGACAGGGTAATTCACCCCTCCACTTT | CSARESRRTGQGNSPLHF
TRBJ1-5 | TRBD1 | - | TRBV30 | TGTGCCTGGAGTGCGACAGGGTTGTCGAGCAATCAGCCCCAGCATTTT | CAWSATGLSSNQPQHF
TRBJ1-2 | - | - | TRBV24-1 | TGTGCCACCAGTGACCCGAGGACAGAAGCTAACTATGGCTACACCTTC | CATSDPRTEANYGYTF
TRBJ2-5 | TRBD2 | - | TRBV3-1 | TGTGCCAGCAGCCCTGGGACCGGGAGGGAAGAGACCCAGTACTTC | CASSPGTGREETQYF
TRBJ1-4 | - | - | TRBV20-1 | TGCAGTGCTAGAGTCGTTAGGACAGTATCAAATGAAAAACTGTTTTTT | CSARVVRTVSNEKLFF
TRBJ2-7 | - | few | TRBV12-3/TRBV12-4 | TGTGCCAGCAGGCCTGGGCCCGAACTGCAGTGGTACTTC | CASRPGPELQWYF
TRBJ2-1 | TRBD1 | few | TRBV6-1 | TGTGCCAGCAGTCAAGGACAGGGGGCGTTCCATGAGCAGTTCTTC | CASSQGQGAFHEQFF
TRBJ2-5 | TRBD1 | few | TRBV6-2/TRBV6-3 | TGTGCCAGCAGACCAACAGGGGGCGCAGAGACCCAGTACTTC | CASRPTGGAETQYF
TRBJ2-3 | - | - | TRBV15 | TGTGCCACCAGCAGAGACTACGATATGGGGGCAGATACGCAGTATTTT | CATSRDYDMGADTQYF
TRBJ2-1 | - | - | TRBV6-1 | TGTGCCAGCAGTGAAGCGCACGCCTTTCAGGGTGTGGTACGGAATGAGCAGTTCTTC | CASSEAHAFQGVVRNEQFF
TRBJ2-1 | - | few | TRBV20-1 | TGCAGTGCTAGTGGGGGAGTTGAGAGTTCCTACAATGAGCAGTTCTTC | CSASGGVESSYNEQFF
TRBJ2-3 | TRBD1 | - | TRBV7-2 | TGTGCCAGCAGCGAAGACAGGGTAGTGAATACGCAGTATTTT | CASSEDRVVNTQYF
TRBJ2-7 | TRBD2 | - | TRBV4-2 | TGTGCCAGCAGCCAGAGGGGACTAGCGTCCGAGCAGTACTTC | CASSQRGLASEQYF
TRBJ2-1 | TRBD2 | - | TRBV6-2/TRBV6-3 | TGTGCCAGCAGATCCGGGACTACTAAGTTCTTC | CASRSGTTKFF
TRBJ2-1 | TRBD2 | few | TRBV6-5 | TGTGCCAGCAGTTACTTCACGGGAGGTGATGAGCAGTTCTTC | CASSYFTGGDEQFF
TRBJ1-1 | TRBD1 | few | TRBV7-2 | TGTGCCAGCAGCTATACAGGGGGCGCGAGTGAAGCTTTCTTT | CASSYTGGASEAFF
TRBJ2-2 | - | few | TRBV6-1 | TGTGCCAGCAGATTGCCCCCCGGGGAGCTGTTTTTT | CASRLPPGELFF
TRBJ2-3 | TRBD2 | once | TRBV5-1 | TGCGCCAGCAGCTTGGAGAGGTCGGGAGGGACAGATACGCAGTATTTT | CASSLERSGGTDTQYF
TRBJ2-5 | - | few | TRBV5-1 | TGCGCCAGCAGTCGGACAGCGATCCAAGAGACCCAGTACTTC | CASSRTAIQETQYF
TRBJ1-3 | - | - | TRBV3-1 | TGTGCCAGCAGCCAGGGAAGGGAAAGGTACACCATATATTTT | CASSQGRERYTIYF